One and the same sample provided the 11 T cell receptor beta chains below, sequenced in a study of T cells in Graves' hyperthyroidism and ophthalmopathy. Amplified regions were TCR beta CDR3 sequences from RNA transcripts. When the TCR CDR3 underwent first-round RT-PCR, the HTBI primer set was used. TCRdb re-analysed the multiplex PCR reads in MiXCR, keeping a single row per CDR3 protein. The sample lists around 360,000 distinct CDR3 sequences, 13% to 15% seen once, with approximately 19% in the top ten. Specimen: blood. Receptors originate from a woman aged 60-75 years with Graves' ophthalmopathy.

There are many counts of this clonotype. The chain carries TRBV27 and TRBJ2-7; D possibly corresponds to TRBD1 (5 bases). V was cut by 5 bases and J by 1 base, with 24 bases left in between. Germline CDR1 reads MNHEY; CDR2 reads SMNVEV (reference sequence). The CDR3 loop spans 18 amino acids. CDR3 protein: CASSPNYPGLSPSYEQYF. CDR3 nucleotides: TGTGCCAGCAGTCCAAACTACCCAGGGTTGTCGCCTTCCTACGAGCAGTACTTC.

CDR3 region: CSASNTGGVRPEQFF. In DNA, the CDR3 is TGCAGTGCTAGTAATACAGGGGGTGTAAGGCCCGAGCAGTTCTTC. V usage is TRBV20-1 and J usage is TRBJ2-1; 8 positions match TRBD1. Germline V gene data show CDR1 as DFQATT and CDR2 as SNEGSKA (reference sequence). The J segment lost 10 bases and the V segment lost 3 bases, leaving 14 bases of the junction unmatched. CDR3 length equals 15 residues.

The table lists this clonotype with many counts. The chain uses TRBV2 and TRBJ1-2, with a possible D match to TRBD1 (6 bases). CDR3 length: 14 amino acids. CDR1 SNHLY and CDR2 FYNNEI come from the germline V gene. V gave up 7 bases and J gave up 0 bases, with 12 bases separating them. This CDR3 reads CASTRTDTNYGYTF. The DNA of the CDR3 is TGTGCCAGCACCCGGACAGACACTAACTATGGCTACACCTTC. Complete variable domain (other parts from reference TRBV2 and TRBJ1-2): EPEVTQTPSHQVTQMGQEVILRCVPISNHLYFYWYRQILGQKVEFLVSFYNNEISEKSEIFDDQFSVERPDGSNFTLKIRSTKLEDSAMYFCASTRTDTNYGYTFGSGTRLTVV.

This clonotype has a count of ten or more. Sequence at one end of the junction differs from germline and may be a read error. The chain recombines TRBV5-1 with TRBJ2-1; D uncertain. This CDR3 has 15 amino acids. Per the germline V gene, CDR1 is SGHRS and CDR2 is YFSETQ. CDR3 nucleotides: TGCGCCAACAGCTCCTCACCTACTACCTACAATGAGCAGTTCTTC. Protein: CANSSSPTTYNEQFF.

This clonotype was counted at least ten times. CDR3 amino acids: CASSLESSSYEQYF. CDR3 DNA: TGTGCCAGCAGCTTAGAATCGAGCTCCTACGAGCAGTACTTC. The gene calls are TRBV11-2 and TRBJ2-7; D remains unclear. Trimming removed 0 bases from V and 0 bases from J, with 6 bases in between. Germline V lookup: CDR1 SGHAT, CDR2 FQNNGV. The CDR3 totals 14 residues.

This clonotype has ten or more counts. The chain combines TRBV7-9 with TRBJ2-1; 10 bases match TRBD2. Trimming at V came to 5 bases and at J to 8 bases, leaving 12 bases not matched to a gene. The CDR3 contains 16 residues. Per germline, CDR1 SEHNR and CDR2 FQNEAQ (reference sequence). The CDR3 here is CASSHRSSGSFDEQFF. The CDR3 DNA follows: TGTGCCAGCAGCCATAGATCTAGCGGGAGTTTCGATGAGCAGTTCTTC.

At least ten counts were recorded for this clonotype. This chain's CDR3 is CASSVRVESYGYTF. The CDR3 nucleotides are TGTGCCAGCAGCGTCAGGGTCGAGAGCTATGGCTACACCTTC. The rearrangement uses TRBV7-2 and TRBJ1-2; possible D gene TRBD1, 5 bases. CDR3 length: 14 residues. Germline V lookup: CDR1 SGHTA, CDR2 FQGNSA. Trimming removed 5 bases from V and 4 bases from J, with 14 bases in between. Complete variable domain (other parts from reference TRBV7-2 and TRBJ1-2): GAGVSQSPSNKVTEKGKDVELRCDPISGHTALYWYRQSLGQGLEFLIYFQGNSAPDKSGLPSDRFSAERTGGSVSTLTIQRTQQEDSAVYLCASSVRVESYGYTFGSGTRLTVV.

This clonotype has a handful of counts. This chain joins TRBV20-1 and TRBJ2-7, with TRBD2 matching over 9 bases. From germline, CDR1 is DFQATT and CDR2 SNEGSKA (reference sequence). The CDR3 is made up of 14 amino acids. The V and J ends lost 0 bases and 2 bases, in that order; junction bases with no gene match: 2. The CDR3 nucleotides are TGCAGTGCTAGAGAGGGACTAGCCACCTACGAGCAGTACTTC. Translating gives CSAREGLATYEQYF.

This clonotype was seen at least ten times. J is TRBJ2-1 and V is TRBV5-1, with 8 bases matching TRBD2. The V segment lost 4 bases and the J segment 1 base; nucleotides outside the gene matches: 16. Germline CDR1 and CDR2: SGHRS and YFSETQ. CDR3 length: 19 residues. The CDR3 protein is CASSRRVVGRAGSYNEQFF. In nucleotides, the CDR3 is TGCGCCAGCAGCCGTCGGGTTGTCGGGAGGGCCGGATCCTACAATGAGCAGTTCTTC.

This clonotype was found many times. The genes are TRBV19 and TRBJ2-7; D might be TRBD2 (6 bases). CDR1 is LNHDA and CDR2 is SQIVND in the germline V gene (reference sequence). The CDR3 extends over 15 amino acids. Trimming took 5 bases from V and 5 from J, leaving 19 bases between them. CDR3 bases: TGTGCCAGTAGTCTCCGGGACTTTAGTATCCACGAGCAGTACTTC. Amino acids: CASSLRDFSIHEQYF.

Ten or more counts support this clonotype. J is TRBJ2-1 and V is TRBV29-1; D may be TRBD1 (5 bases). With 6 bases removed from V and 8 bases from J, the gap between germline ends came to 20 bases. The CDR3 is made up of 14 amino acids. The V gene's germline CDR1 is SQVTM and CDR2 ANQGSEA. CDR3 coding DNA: TGCAGCGTCGATACTCATACTCAGGGCTATGAGCAGTTCTTC. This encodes CSVDTHTQGYEQFF.